The present T cell receptor (beta chain) was sequenced within a study of blood T cell repertoires in COVID-19. Background on the study: Sites across the United States, Italy and Spain contributed samples from acute and convalescent COVID-19.

In the authors' workflow: Counts of nucleated cells, estimated from reference gene primer amplification, were obtained. Repertoires were generated with immunoSEQ multiplex PCR, while TCRdb's copy carries only in-frame clones and drops some. Clone size and V and J calls were adopted from that table, with D and trimming inferred from the DNA. The repertoire has approximately 390,000 clones, roughly 90% of them found once; the top ten carry roughly 2%. Residents of about two dozen US areas, aged roughly 18 to 89 years, made up the participants. Assignments of participants to cohorts depended upon their own reported clinical history. The CDR3 loop spans 14 amino acids. Germline loops: CDR1 SGHRS, CDR2 YFSETQ. Between the trimmed V and J ends, which lost 3 bases and 1 base, there was a span of 10 bases.

The chain links TRBV5-1 to TRBJ1-1; no definite D call. Material: PBMCs or T cells enriched from blood (not recorded which). The receptor was isolated from a woman aged 40-49 years with acute COVID-19. The CDR3 coding sequence is TGCGCCAGCAGCTCGCACGGGTCGAACACTGAAGCTTTCTTT. Translating gives CASSSHGSNTEAFF.